This T cell receptor beta chain was recorded in a study of PD-1 blockade in mismatch repair-deficient tumors (dated by TCRdb to about 2017). At the level of the whole study: The trial enrolled 65 to 100 consecutive patients with 12 mismatch repair-deficient cancer types between 2013 and 2016, all previously treated and progressing. Deep sequencing of TCR CDR3 regions was used to track tumor-associated T cell clones in peripheral blood of patients responding to PD-1 blockade. Study-wide findings and limitations: Rapid expansion after pembrolizumab followed by contraction, generally before radiologic responses, was shown by tumor-resident clones, which were often undetectable in blood before treatment. Clonal expansion was elicited by three of the seven peptides, yielding around 130 unique blood TCRs of which seven were also found in tumor, and every positive peptide was derived from frameshift mutations.

In light of the paper, this sample's time point label describes: identical roughly 10-day culture without peptide (control). For every enrolled patient, mismatch repair deficiency was confirmed by either polymerase chain reaction or immunohistochemistry. TCR sequencing was performed for a few patients who responded to pembrolizumab therapy. Seven ELISpot-reactive candidate neoantigen peptides were each used in an approximately eleven-day in vitro stimulation before TCR sequencing. As the baseline for calculating clone fold-changes, a control culture with no peptide was run in an identical way. The phase II trial prospectively tested pembrolizumab PD-1 blockade in advanced mismatch repair-deficient cancers regardless of tissue of origin. Library method: the immunoSEQ multiplex PCR assay. Per the original workflow: A clone was classified as neoantigen-specific if the clone expanded significantly in response to the relevant peptide and did not expand significantly in response to any other peptide tested. In TCRdb, the immuneACCESS table is reduced to in-frame sequences with V and J assigned. These tables do not hold every clone; where another copy was compared, an unresolved V gene accounts for under half, and the others remain unexplained. V and J calls and clone size are those listed in that table; D and trimming were worked out from the DNA. Across this sample there are 14,000 or so clones, with over 75% seen only once. The ten largest account for approximately 10% of the sample.

V and J lose 1 base and 6 bases, and a span of 18 bases separates them. The CDR3, from cysteine to phenylalanine, totals 16 residues. Of the read, only the CDR3 DNA is kept; its 48 bases are in frame from base 1. The germline V gene supplies CDR1 SGHAT and CDR2 FQNNGV. Details on this clone: This clone's antigen is unknown. Base qualities are not provided; no much larger clone lies one nucleotide away.

The chain employs TRBV11-2 and TRBJ1-1; possibly the D gene is TRBD1, per 5 matching bases. The material sequenced was cells cultured in vitro, taken from a patient treated with pembrolizumab. This TCR was recovered from an adult with mismatch repair-deficient cancer. The CDR3 here reads CASSLARGSLGAEAFF. The sequenced DNA: TGTGCCAGCAGCTTAGCTCGGGGGAGCCTGGGGGCTGAAGCTTTCTTT.